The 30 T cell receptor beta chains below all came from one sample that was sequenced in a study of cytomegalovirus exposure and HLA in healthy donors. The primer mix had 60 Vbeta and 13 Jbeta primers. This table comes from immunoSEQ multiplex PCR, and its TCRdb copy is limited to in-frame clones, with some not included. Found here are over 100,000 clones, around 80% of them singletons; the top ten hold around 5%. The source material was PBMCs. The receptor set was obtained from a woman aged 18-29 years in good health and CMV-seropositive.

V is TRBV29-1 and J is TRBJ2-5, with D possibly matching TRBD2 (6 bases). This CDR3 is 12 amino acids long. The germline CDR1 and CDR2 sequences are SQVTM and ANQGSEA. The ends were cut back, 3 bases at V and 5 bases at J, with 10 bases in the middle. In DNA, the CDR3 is TGCAGCGTTGATCGGGGGAGGGAGACCCAGTACTTC. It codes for CSVDRGRETQYF.

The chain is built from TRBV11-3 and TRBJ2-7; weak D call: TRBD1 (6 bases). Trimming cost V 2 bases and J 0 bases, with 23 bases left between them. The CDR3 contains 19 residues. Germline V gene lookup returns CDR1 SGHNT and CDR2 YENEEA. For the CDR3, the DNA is TGTGCCAGCAGCTTAAGGAGAGAGACCTCAGGGGCCTTCTCCTACGAGCAGTACTTC. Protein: CASSLRRETSGAFSYEQYF.

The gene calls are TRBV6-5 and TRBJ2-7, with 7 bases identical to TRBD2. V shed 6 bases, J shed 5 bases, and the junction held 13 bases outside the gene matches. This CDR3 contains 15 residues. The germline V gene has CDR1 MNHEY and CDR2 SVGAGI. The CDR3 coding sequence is TGTGCCAGCAGGCGCTCGGGGAGGGGTGAACACGAGCAGTACTTC. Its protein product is CASRRSGRGEHEQYF.

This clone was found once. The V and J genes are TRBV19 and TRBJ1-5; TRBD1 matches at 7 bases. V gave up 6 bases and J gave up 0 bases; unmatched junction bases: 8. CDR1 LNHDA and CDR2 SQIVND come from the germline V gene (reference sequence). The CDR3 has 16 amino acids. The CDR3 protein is CASRTKQGISNQPQHF. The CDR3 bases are TGTGCCAGTAGGACCAAACAGGGGATTAGCAATCAGCCCCAGCATTTT. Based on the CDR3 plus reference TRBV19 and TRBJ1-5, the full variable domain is DGGITQSPKYLFRKEGQNVTLSCEQNLNHDAMYWYRQDPGQGLRLIYYSQIVNDFQKGDIAEGYSVSREKKESFPLTVTSAQKNPTAFYLCASRTKQGISNQPQHFGDGTRLSIL.

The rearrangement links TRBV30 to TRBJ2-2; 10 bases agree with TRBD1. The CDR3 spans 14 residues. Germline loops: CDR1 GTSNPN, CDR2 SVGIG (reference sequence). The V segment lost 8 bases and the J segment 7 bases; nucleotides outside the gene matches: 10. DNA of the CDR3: TGTGCCCAAGTCGGGACAGGGGTCAGCGGGGAGCTGTTTTTT. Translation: CAQVGTGVSGELFF.

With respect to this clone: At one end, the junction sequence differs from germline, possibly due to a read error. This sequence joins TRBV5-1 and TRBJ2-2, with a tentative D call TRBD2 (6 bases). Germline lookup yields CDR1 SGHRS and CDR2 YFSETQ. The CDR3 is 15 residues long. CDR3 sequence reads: CASRLGSGNTGELFF. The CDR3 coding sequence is TGCGCCAGCCGCTTGGGTAGCGGGAACACCGGGGAGCTGTTTTTT.

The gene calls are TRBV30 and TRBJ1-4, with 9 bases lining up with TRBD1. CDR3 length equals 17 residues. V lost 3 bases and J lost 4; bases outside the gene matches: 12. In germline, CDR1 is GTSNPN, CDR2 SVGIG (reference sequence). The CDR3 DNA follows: TGTGCCTGGAGCGATAGGGGACAGGGCCATCATAATGAAAAACTGTTTTTT. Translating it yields CAWSDRGQGHHNEKLFF.

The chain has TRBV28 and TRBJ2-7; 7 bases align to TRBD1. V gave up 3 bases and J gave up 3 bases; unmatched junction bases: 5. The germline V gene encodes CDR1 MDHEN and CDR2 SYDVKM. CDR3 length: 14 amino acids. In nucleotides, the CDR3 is TGTGCCAGCAGTTTTTCCAGGGGGAGCTACGAGCAGTACTTC. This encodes CASSFSRGSYEQYF.

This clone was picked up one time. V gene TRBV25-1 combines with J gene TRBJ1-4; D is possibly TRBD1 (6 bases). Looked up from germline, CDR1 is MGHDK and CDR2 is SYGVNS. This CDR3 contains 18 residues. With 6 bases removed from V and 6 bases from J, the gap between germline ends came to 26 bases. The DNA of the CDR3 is TGTGCCAGCAGCCGAATAGGTACGGCTGGGGGCTCGGATGAAAAACTGTTTTTT. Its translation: CASSRIGTAGGSDEKLFF.

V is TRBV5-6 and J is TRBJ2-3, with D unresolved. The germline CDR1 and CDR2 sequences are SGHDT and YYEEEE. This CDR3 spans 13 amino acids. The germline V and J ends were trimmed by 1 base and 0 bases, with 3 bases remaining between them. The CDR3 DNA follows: TGTGCCAGCAGCTTGCCTAGCACAGATACGCAGTATTTT. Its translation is CASSLPSTDTQYF.

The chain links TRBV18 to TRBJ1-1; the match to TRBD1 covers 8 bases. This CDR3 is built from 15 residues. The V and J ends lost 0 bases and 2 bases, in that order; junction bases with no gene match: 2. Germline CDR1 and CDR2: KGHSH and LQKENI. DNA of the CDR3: TGTGCCAGCTCACCACCGACAGGGGCAAACACTGAAGCTTTCTTT. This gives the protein CASSPPTGANTEAFF.

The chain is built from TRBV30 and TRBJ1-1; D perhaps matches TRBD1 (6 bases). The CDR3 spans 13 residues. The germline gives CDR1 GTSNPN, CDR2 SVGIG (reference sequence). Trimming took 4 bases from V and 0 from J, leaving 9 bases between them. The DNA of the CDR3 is TGTGCCTGGAAGGGACAAATGAACACTGAAGCTTTCTTT. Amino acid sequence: CAWKGQMNTEAFF. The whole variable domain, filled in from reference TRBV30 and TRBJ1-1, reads SQTIHQWPATLVQPVGSPLSLECTVEGTSNPNLYWYRQAAGRGLQLLFYSVGIGQISSEVPQNLSASRPQDRQFILSSKKLLLSDSGFYLCAWKGQMNTEAFFGQGTRLTVV.

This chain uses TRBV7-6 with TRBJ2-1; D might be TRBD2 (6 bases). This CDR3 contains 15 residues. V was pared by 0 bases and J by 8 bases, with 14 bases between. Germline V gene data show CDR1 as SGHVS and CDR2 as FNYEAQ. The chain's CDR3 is CASSLAGGMSHEQFF. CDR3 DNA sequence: TGTGCCAGCAGCTTAGCAGGCGGGATGTCGCATGAGCAGTTCTTC.

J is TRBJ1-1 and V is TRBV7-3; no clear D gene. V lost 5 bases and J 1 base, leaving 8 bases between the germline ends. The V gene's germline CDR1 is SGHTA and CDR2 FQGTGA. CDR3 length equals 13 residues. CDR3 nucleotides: TGTGCCAGCAGCCCCCCGGGGAACACTGAAGCTTTCTTT. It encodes CASSPPGNTEAFF. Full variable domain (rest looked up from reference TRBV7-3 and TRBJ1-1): GAGVSQTPSNKVTEKGKYVELRCDPISGHTALYWYRQSLGQGPEFLIYFQGTGAADDSGLPNDRFFAVRPEGSVSTLKIQRTERGDSAVYLCASSPPGNTEAFFGQGTRLTVV.

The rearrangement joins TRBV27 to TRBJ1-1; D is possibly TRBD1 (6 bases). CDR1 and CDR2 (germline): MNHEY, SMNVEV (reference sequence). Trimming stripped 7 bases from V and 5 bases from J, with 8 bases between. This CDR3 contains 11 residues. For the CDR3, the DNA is TGTGCCAGCATCAGGGGTACTGAAGCTTTCTTT. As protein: CASIRGTEAFF.

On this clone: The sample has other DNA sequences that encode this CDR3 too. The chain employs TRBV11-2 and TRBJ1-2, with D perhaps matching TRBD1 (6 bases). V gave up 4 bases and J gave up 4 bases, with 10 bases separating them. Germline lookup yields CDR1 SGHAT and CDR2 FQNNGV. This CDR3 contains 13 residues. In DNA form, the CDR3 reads TGTGCCAGCAGCTCTACAGGGCGCTATGGCTACACCTTC. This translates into CASSSTGRYGYTF.

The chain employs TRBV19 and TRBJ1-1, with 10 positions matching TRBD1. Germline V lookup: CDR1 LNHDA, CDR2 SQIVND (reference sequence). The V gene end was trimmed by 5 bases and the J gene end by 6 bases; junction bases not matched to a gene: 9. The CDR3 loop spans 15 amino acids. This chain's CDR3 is CASSLGTGDISEAFF. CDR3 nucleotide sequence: TGTGCCAGTAGTCTAGGGACAGGGGATATCTCTGAAGCTTTCTTT. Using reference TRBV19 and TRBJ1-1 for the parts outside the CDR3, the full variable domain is DGGITQSPKYLFRKEGQNVTLSCEQNLNHDAMYWYRQDPGQGLRLIYYSQIVNDFQKGDIAEGYSVSREKKESFPLTVTSAQKNPTAFYLCASSLGTGDISEAFFGQGTRLTVV.

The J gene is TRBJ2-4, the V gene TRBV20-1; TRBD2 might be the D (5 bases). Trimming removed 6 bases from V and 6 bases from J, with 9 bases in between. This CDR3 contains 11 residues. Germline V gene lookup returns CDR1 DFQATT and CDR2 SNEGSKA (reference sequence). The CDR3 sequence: CSAWSGNIQYF. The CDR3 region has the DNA TGCAGTGCATGGAGCGGAAACATTCAGTACTTC.

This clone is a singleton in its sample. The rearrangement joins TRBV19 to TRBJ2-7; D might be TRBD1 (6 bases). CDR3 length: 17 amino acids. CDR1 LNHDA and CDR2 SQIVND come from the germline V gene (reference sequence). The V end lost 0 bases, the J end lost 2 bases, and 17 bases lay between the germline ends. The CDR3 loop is CASSIDLVVGHPYEQYF. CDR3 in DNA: TGTGCCAGTAGTATAGATCTAGTGGTGGGACACCCCTACGAGCAGTACTTC. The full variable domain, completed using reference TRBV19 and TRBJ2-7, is DGGITQSPKYLFRKEGQNVTLSCEQNLNHDAMYWYRQDPGQGLRLIYYSQIVNDFQKGDIAEGYSVSREKKESFPLTVTSAQKNPTAFYLCASSIDLVVGHPYEQYFGPGTRLTVT.

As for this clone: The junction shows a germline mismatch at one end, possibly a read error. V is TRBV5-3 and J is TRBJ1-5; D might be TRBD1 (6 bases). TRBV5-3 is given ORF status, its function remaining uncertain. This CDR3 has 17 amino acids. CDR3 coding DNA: TGTGCTAGAAGCTTCCCCTCCGGGACACCCTCCAATCAGCCCCAGCATTTT. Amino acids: CARSFPSGTPSNQPQHF.

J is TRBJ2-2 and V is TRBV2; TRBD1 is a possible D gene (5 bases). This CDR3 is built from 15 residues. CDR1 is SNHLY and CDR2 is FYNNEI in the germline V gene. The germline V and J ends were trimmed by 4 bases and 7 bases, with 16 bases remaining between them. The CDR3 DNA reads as TGTGCCAGCAGTGTGCAGGGAATGAACGGCGGGGAGCTGTTTTTT. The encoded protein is CASSVQGMNGGELFF.

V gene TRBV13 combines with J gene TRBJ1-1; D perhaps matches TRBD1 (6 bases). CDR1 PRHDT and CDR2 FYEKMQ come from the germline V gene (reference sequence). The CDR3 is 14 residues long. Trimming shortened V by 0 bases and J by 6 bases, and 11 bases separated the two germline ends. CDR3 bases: TGTGCCAGCAGCTTAGGGAGGGGGTCCCCTGAAGCTTTCTTT. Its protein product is CASSLGRGSPEAFF.

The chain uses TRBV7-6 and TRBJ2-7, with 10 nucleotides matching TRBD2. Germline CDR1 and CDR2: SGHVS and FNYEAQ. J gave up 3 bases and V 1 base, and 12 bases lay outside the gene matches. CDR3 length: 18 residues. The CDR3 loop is CASSLGAGTSDILYEQYF. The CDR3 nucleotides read TGTGCCAGCAGCTTAGGTGCCGGGACTAGCGACATCCTCTACGAGCAGTACTTC. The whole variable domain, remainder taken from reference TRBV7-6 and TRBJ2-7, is GAGVSQSPRYKVTKRGQDVALRCDPISGHVSLYWYRQALGQGPEFLTYFNYEAQQDKSGLPNDRFSAERPEGSISTLTIQRTEQRDSAMYRCASSLGAGTSDILYEQYFGPGTRLTVT.

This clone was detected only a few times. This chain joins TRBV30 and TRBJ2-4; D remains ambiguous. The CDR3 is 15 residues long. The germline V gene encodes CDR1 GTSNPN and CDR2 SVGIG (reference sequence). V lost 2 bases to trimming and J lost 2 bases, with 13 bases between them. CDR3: CAWSSLIRSKNIQYF. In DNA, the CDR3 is TGTGCCTGGAGTTCTCTAATCCGGTCCAAAAACATTCAGTACTTC.

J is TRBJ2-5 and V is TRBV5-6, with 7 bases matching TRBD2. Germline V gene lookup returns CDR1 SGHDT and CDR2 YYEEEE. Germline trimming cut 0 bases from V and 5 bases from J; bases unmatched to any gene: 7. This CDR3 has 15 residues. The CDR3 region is CASSLEREGRETQYF. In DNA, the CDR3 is TGTGCCAGCAGCTTGGAGCGGGAAGGTCGGGAGACCCAGTACTTC.

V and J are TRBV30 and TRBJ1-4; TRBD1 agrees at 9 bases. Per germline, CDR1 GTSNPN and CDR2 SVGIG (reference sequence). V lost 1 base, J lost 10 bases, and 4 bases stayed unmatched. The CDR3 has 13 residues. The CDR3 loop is CAWSAGQGAKLFF. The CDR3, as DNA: TGTGCCTGGAGTGCGGGACAGGGAGCAAAACTGTTTTTT.

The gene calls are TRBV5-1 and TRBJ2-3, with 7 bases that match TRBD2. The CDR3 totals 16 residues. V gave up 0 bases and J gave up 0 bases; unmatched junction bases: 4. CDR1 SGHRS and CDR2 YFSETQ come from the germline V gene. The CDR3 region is CASSLGASGSTDTQYF. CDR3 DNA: TGCGCCAGCAGCTTGGGTGCTAGCGGAAGCACAGATACGCAGTATTTT.

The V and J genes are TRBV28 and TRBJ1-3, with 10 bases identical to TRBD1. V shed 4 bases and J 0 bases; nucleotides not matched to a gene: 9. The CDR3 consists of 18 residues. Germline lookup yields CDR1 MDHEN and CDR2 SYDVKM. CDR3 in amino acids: CASSSPGQGTSSGNTIYF. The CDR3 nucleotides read TGTGCCAGCAGTTCCCCGGGACAGGGGACGAGCTCTGGAAACACCATATATTTT.

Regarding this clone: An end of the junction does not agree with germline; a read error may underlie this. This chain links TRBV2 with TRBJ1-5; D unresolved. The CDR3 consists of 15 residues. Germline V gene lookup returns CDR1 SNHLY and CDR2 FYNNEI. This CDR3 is CVSSEGQVVSQPQHF. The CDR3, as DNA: TGTGTCAGCAGTGAAGGCCAGGTTGTGTCCCAGCCCCAGCATTTT. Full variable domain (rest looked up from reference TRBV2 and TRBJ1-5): EPEVTQTPSHQVTQMGQEVILRCVPISNHLYFYWYRQILGQKVEFLVSFYNNEISEKSEIFDDQFSVERPDGSNFTLKIRSTKLEDSAMYFCVSSEGQVVSQPQHFGDGTRLSIL.

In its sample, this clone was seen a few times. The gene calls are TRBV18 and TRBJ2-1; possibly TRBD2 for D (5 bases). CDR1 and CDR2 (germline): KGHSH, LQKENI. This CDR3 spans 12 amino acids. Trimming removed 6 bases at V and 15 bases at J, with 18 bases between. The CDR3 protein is CASSAEGRWLFF. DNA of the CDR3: TGTGCCAGCTCGGCCGAGGGTAGGTGGCTGTTCTTC.